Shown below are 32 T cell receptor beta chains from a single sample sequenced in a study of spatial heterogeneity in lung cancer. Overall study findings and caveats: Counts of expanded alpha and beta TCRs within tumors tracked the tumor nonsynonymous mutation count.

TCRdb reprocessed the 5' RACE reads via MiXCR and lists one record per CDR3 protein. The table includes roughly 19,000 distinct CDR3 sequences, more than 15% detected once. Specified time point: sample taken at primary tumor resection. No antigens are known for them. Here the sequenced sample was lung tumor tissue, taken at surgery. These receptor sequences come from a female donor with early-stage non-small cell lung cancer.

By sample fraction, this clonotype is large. DNA for the CDR3: TGTGCCAGCAGTGAAATTAGGGAGCAGTACTTC. Translated: CASSEIREQYF. V and J are TRBV6-1 and TRBJ2-7; D unresolved. The V gene's germline CDR1 is MNHNS and CDR2 SASEGT. This CDR3 has 11 residues. The V and J ends lost 2 bases and 7 bases respectively, with 6 bases between them.

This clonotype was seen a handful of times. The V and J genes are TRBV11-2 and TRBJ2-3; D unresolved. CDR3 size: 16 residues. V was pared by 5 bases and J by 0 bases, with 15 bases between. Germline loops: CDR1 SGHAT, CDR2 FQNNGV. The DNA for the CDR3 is TGTGCCAGCAGCCAGCACCCACGATCTAGCACAGATACGCAGTATTTT. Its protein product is CASSQHPRSSTDTQYF.

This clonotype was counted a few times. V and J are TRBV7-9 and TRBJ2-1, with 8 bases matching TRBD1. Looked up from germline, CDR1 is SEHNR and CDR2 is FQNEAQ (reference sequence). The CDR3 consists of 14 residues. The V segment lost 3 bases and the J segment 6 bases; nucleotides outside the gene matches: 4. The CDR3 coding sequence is TGTGCCAGCAGCTTTGGACAGGGATCCAATGAGCAGTTCTTC. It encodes CASSFGQGSNEQFF.

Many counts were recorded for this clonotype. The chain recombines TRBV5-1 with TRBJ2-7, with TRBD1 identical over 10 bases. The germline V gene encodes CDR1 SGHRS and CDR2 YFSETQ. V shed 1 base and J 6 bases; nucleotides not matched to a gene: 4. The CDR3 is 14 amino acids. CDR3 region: CASSLRDRGSEQYF. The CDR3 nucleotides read TGCGCCAGCAGCTTGAGGGACAGGGGAAGCGAGCAGTACTTC.

The CDR3 nucleotides read TGTGCCTGCCAAGGCGGGGAGCTGTTTTTT. Protein sequence: CACQGGELFF. This sequence joins TRBV30 and TRBJ2-2; no firm D call. There are 10 residues in the CDR3. Germline V gene sequence: CDR1 GTSNPN, CDR2 SVGIG (reference sequence). With 6 bases removed from V and 7 bases from J, the gap between germline ends came to 6 bases.

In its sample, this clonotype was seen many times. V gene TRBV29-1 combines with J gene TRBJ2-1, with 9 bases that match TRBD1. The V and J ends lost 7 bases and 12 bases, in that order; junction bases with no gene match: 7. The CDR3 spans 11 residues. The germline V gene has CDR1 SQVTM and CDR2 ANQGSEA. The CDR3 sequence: CSADRGGGQFF. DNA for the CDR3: TGCAGCGCGGACAGGGGAGGGGGGCAGTTCTTC.

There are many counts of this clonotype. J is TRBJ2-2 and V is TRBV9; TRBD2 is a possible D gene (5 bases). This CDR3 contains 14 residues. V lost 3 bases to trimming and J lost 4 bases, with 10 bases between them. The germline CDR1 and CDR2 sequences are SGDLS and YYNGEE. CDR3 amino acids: CASSASSLTGELFF. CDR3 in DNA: TGTGCCAGCAGCGCTAGCAGCCTCACCGGGGAGCTGTTTTTT.

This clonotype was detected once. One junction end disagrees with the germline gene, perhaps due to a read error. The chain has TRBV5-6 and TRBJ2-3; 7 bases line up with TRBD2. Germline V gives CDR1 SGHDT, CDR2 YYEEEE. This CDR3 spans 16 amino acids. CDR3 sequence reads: CPSSLRLAVVTDTQYF. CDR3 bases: TGTCCCAGCAGCTTAAGGCTAGCGGTAGTCACAGATACGCAGTATTTT.

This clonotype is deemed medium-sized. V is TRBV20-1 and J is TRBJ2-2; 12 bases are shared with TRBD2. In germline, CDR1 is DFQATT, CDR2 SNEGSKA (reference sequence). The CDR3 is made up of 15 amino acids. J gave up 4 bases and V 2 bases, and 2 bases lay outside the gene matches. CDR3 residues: CSARPSGGGTGELFF. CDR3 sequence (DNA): TGCAGTGCTAGACCTAGCGGGGGGGGCACCGGGGAGCTGTTTTTT.

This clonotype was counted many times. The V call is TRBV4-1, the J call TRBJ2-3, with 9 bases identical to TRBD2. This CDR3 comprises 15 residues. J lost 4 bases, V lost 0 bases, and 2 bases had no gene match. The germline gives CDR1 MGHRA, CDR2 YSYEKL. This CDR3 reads CASSQEIAGADTQYF. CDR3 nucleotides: TGCGCCAGCAGCCAAGAGATAGCGGGAGCAGATACGCAGTATTTT.

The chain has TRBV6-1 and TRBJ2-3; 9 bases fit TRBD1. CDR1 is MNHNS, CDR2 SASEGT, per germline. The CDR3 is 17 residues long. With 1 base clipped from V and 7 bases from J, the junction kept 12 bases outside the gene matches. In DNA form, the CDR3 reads TGTGCCAGCAGTGAAGGAGTCAATACAGGGGGCTGGAATACGCAGTATTTT. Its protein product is CASSEGVNTGGWNTQYF.

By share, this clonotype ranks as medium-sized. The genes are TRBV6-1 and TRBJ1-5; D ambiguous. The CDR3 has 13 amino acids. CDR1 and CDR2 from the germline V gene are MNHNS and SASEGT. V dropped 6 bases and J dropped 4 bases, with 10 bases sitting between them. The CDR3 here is CASRDGFNQPQHF. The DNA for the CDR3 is TGTGCCAGCAGAGACGGATTTAATCAGCCCCAGCATTTT.

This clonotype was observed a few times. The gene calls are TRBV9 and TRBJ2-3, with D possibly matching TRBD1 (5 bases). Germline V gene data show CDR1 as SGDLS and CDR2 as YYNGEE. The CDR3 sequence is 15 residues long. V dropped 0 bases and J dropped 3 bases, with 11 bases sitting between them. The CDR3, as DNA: TGTGCCAGCAGCGTAGCTGGGGCCGCGACAGATACGCAGTATTTT. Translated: CASSVAGAATDTQYF.

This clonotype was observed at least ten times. The CDR3 here is CSASSGGGASEQYF. The CDR3 DNA follows: TGCAGTGCTAGTTCAGGAGGGGGGGCCTCCGAGCAGTACTTC. The J gene is TRBJ2-7, the V gene TRBV20-1; D is possibly TRBD2 (7 bases). This CDR3 has 14 residues. From germline, CDR1 is DFQATT and CDR2 SNEGSKA (reference sequence). V was clipped by 3 bases and J by 6 bases, with 18 bases between them.

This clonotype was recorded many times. The CDR3 loop is CATSDLRGGEQFF. In nucleotides, the CDR3 is TGTGCCACCAGTGATTTGAGGGGAGGTGAGCAGTTCTTC. The chain uses TRBV24-1 and TRBJ2-1; D may be TRBD2 (6 bases). Looked up from germline, CDR1 is KGHDR and CDR2 is SFDVKD. The CDR3 has 13 amino acids. Trimming removed 0 bases at V and 9 bases at J, with 8 bases between.

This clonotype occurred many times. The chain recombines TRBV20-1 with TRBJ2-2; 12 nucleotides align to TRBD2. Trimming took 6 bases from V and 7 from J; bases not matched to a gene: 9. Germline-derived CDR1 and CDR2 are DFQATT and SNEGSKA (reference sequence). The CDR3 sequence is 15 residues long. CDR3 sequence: CSAKTSGRNGGELFF. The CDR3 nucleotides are TGCAGTGCAAAGACTAGCGGGAGAAACGGCGGGGAGCTGTTTTTT.

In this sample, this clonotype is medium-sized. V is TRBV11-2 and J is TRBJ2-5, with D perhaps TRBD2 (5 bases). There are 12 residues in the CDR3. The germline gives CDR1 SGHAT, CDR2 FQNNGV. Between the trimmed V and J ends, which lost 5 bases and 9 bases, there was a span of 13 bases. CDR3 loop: CASSPDYQPQYF. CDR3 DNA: TGTGCCAGCAGCCCAGACTACCAGCCCCAGTACTTC.

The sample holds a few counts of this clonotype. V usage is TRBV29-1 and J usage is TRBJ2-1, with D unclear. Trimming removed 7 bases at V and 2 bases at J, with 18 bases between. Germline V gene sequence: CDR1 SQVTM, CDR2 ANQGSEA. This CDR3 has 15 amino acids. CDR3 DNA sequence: TGCAGCGCAATCCGTCCGGGCGCCGCCTACAATGAGCAGTTCTTC. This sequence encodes CSAIRPGAAYNEQFF.

The CDR3 protein is CASSLAGSADTQYF. CDR3 nucleotide sequence: TGCGCCAGCAGCTTGGCCGGTAGCGCGGATACGCAGTATTTT. The chain links TRBV5-1 to TRBJ2-3; D possibly corresponds to TRBD2 (5 bases). Trimming stripped 0 bases from V and 6 bases from J, with 11 bases between. The germline V gene encodes CDR1 SGHRS and CDR2 YFSETQ. CDR3 size: 14 residues.

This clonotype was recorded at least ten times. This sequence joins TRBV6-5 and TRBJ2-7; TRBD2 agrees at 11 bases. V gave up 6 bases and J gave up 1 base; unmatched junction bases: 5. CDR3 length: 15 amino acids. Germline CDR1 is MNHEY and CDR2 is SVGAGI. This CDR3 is CASSQLAGASYEQYF. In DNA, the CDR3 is TGTGCCAGCAGCCAACTAGCGGGAGCGTCCTACGAGCAGTACTTC.

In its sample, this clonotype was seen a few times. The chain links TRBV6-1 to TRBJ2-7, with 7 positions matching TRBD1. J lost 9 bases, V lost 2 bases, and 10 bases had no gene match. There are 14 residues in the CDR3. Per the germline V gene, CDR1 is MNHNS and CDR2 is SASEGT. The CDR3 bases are TGTGCCAGCAGTGAATTATCGACAGGGAGTCCGCAGTACTTC. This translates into CASSELSTGSPQYF.

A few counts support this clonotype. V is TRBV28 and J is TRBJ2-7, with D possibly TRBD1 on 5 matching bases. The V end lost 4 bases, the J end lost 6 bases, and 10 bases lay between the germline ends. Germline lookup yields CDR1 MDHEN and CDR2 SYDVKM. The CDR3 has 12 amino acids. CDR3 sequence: CASSSSGPEQYF. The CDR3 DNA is TGTGCCAGCAGTTCTTCAGGGCCCGAGCAGTACTTC. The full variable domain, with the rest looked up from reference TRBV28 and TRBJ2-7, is DVKVTQSSRYLVKRTGEKVFLECVQDMDHENMFWYRQDPGLGLRLIYFSYDVKMKEKGDIPEGYSVSREKKERFSLILESASTNQTSMYLCASSSSGPEQYFGPGTRLTVT.

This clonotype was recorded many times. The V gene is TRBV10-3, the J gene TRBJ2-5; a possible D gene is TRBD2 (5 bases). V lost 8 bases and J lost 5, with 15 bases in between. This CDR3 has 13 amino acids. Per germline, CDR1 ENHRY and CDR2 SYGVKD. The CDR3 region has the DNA TGTGCCATCGCCCAGCGGATCTGGGAGACCCAGTACTTC. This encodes CAIAQRIWETQYF.

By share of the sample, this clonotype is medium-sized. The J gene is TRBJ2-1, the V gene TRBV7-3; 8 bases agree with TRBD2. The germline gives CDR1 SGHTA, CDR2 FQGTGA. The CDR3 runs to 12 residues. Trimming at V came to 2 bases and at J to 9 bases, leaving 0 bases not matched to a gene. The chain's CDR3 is CASSLAGGEQFF. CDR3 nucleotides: TGTGCCAGCAGCTTAGCGGGGGGTGAGCAGTTCTTC.

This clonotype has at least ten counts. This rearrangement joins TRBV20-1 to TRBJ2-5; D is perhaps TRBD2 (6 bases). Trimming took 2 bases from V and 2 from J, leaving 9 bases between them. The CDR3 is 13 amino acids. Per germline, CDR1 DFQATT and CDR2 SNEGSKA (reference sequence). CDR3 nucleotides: TGCAGTGCTAGATGGAGGGTACAAGAGACCCAGTACTTC. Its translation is CSARWRVQETQYF.

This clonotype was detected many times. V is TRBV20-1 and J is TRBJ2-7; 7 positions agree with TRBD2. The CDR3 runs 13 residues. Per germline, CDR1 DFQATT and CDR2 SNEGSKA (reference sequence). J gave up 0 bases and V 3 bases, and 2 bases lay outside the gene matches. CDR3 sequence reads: CSARGGGSYEQYF. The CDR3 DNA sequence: TGCAGTGCTAGGGGCGGGGGCTCCTACGAGCAGTACTTC.

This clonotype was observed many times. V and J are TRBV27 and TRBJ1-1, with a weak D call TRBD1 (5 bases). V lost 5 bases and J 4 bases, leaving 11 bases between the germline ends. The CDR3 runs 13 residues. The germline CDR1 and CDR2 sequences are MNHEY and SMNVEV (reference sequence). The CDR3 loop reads CASSEQGRTEAFF. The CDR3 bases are TGTGCCAGCAGTGAGCAGGGACGCACTGAAGCTTTCTTT.

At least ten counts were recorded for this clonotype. CDR3 loop: CSVERDFYEQYF. CDR3 coding DNA: TGCAGCGTTGAGCGGGACTTCTACGAGCAGTACTTC. The genes are TRBV29-1 and TRBJ2-7; TRBD2 might be the D (6 bases). This CDR3 has 12 residues. Germline lookup yields CDR1 SQVTM and CDR2 ANQGSEA. V dropped 3 bases and J dropped 3 bases, with 9 bases sitting between them.

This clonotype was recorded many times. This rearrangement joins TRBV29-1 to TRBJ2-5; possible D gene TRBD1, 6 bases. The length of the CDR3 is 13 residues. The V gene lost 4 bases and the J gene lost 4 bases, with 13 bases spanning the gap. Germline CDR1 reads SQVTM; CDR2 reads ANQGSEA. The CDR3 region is CSVATGIGETQYF. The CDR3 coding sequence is TGCAGCGTTGCTACAGGGATCGGAGAGACCCAGTACTTC.

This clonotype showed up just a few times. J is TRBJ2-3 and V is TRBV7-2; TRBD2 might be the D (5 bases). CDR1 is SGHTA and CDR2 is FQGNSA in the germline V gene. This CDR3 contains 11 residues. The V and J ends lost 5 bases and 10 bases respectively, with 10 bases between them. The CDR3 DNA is TGTGCCAGCAGCCTCTTCGGGGCGCAGTATTTT. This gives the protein CASSLFGAQYF.

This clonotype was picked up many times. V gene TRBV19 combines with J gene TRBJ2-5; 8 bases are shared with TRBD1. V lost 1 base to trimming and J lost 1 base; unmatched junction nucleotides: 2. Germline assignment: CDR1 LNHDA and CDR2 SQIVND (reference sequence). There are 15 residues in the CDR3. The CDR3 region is CASSIAQGVQETQYF. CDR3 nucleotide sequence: TGTGCCAGTAGTATAGCACAGGGGGTCCAAGAGACCCAGTACTTC. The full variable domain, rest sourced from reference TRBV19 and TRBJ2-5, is DGGITQSPKYLFRKEGQNVTLSCEQNLNHDAMYWYRQDPGQGLRLIYYSQIVNDFQKGDIAEGYSVSREKKESFPLTVTSAQKNPTAFYLCASSIAQGVQETQYFGPGTRLLVL.

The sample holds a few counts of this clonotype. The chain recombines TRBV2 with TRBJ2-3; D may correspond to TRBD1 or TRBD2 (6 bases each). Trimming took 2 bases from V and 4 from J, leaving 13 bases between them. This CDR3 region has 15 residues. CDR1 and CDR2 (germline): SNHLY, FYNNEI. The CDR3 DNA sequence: TGTGCCAGCAGTGAATGGGGGGCTAGTCCAGATACGCAGTATTTT. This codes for CASSEWGASPDTQYF.